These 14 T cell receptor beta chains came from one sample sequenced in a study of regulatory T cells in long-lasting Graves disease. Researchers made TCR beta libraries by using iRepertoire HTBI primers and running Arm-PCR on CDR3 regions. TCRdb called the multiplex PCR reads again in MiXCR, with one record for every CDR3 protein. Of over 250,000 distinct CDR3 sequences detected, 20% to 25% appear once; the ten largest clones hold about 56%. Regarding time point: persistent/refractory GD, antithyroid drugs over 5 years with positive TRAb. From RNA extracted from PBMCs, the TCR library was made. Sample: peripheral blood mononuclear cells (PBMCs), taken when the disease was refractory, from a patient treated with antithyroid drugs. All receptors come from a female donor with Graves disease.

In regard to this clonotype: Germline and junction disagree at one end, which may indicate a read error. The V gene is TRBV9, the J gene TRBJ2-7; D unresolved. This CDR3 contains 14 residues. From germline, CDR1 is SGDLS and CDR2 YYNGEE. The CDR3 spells CTSSAYDGSYEQYF. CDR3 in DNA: TGTACCAGCAGCGCGTACGACGGCTCCTACGAGCAGTACTTC.

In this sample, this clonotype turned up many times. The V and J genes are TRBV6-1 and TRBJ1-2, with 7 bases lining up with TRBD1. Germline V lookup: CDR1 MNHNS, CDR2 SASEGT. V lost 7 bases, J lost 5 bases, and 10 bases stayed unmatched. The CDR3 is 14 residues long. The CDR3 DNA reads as TGTGCCAGCACCACGACAGGGTCCGCGTATGGCTACACCTTC. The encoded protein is CASTTTGSAYGYTF.

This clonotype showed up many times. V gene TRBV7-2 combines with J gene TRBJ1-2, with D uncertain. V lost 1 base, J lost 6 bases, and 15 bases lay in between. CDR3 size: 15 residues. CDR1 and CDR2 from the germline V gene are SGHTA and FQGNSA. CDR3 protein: CASSLGVWLGDGYTF. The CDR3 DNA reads TGTGCCAGCAGCTTAGGAGTGTGGCTCGGAGATGGCTACACCTTC.

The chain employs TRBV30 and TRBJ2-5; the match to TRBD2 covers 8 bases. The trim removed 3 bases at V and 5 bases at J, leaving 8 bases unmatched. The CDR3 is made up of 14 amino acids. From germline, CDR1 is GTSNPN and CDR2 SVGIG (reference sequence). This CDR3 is CAWRPTSGGETQYF. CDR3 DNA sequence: TGTGCCTGGAGACCTACCTCGGGGGGGGAGACCCAGTACTTC.

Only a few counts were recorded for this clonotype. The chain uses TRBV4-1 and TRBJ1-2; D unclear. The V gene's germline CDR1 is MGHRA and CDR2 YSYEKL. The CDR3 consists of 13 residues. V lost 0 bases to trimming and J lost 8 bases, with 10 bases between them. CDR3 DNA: TGCGCCAGCAGCCAAGATCTAAGGAAGGGCTACACCTTC. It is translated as CASSQDLRKGYTF.

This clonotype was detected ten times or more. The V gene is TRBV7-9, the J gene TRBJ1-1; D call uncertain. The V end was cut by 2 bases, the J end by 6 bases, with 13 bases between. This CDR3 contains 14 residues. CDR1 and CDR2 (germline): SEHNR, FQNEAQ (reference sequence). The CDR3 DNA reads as TGTGCCAGCAGCTTACTTTTGCCCTCGGCTGAAGCTTTCTTT. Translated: CASSLLLPSAEAFF.

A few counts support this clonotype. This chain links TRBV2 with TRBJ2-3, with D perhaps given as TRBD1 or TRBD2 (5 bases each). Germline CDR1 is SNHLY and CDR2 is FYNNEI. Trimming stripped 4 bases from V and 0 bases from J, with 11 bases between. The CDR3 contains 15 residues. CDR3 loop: CASSGTLVSTDTQYF. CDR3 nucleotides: TGTGCCAGCAGTGGGACACTAGTTAGCACAGATACGCAGTATTTT.

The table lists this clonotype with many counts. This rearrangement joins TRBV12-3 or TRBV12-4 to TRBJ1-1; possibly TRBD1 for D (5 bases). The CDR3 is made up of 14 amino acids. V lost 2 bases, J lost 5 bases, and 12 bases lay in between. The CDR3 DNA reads TGTGCCAGCAGTTTAAGCGGGGCTCGGACTGAAGCTTTCTTT. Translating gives CASSLSGARTEAFF.

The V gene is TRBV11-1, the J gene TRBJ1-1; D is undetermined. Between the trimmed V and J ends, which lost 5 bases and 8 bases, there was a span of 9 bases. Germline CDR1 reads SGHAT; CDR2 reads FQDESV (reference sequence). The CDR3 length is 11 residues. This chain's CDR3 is CASSPGLEAFF. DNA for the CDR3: TGTGCCAGCAGCCCCGGCCTGGAAGCTTTCTTT.

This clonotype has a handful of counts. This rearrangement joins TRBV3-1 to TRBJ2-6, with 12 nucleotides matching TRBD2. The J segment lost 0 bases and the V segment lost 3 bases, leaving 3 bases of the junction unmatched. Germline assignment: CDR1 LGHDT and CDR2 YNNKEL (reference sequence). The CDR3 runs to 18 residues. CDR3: CASSQRTSGTSGANVLTF. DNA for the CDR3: TGTGCCAGCAGCCAGAGGACTAGCGGGACCTCTGGGGCCAACGTCCTGACTTTC.

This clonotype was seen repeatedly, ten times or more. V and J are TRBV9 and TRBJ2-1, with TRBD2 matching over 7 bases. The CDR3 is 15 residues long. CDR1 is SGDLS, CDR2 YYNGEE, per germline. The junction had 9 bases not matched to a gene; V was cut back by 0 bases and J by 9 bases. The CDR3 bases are TGTGCCAGCAGCGTAGGGACTAGAGACGTAGGTGAGCAGTTCTTC. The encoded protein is CASSVGTRDVGEQFF.

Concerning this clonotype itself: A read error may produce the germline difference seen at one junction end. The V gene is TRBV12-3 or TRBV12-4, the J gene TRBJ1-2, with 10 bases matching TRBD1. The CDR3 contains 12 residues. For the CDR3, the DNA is TGTGCCAGCAGACACACCGGGACAGGGGTCCTCTTC. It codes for CASRHTGTGVLF.

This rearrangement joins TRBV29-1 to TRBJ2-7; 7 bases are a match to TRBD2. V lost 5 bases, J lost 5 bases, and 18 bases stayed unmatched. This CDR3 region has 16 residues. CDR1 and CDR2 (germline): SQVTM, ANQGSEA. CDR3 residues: CSVLSIAGLPTHEQYF. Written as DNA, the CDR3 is TGCAGCGTTTTGAGTATAGCGGGTTTGCCCACCCACGAGCAGTACTTC.

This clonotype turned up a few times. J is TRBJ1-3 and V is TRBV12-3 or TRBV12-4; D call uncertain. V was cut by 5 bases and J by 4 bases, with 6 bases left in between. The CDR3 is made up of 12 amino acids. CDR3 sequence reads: CASSREGNTIYF. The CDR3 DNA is TGTGCCAGCAGTCGAGAGGGAAACACCATATATTTT.